One sample yielded the 17 T cell receptor beta chains listed below, sequenced in a study of neurological immune-mediated disorders. TCRdb used MiXCR to reprocess the 5' RACE reads, holding one entry per CDR3 protein. The sample lists about 79,000 distinct CDR3 sequences, 12% to 15% occurring once. Input material: PBMCs. The source of these receptors is a woman between 50 and 59 years old in good health.

This clonotype appeared many times. The chain links TRBV28 to TRBJ2-5; tentatively, D is TRBD1 (5 bases). The CDR3 consists of 16 residues. Germline V lookup: CDR1 MDHEN, CDR2 SYDVKM. V lost 0 bases to trimming and J lost 1 base, with 12 bases between them. CDR3 loop: CASSLWGDRFQETQYF. The CDR3 DNA follows: TGTGCCAGCAGTTTATGGGGTGACAGATTCCAAGAGACCCAGTACTTC.

A note on this clonotype: A much larger clone differs by one base, so this may be a read error. The chain uses TRBV7-8 and TRBJ2-1, with D perhaps TRBD1 or TRBD2 (5 bases each). Looked up from germline, CDR1 is SGHVS and CDR2 is FQNEAQ. This CDR3 has 13 amino acids. The CDR3 protein is CASSLGGINDQFF. The CDR3 DNA follows: TGTGCCAGCAGCTTAGGGGGGATCAATGATCAGTTCTTC.

This clonotype showed up many times. In DNA, the CDR3 is TGCGCCAGCAGCTCGACGGGACAGCGTGAAGCTTTCTTT. Its protein is CASSSTGQREAFF. The V and J genes are TRBV5-1 and TRBJ1-1; TRBD1 matches 7 bases. CDR1 SGHRS and CDR2 YFSETQ come from the germline V gene. CDR3 size: 13 residues. Germline trimming cut 3 bases from V and 7 bases from J; bases unmatched to any gene: 6.

This clonotype has a count of ten or more. This rearrangement joins TRBV20-1 to TRBJ2-1, with a tentative D call TRBD2 (6 bases). The CDR3 runs to 18 residues. V was shortened by 0 bases and J by 2 bases, with 20 bases between the two germline ends. Looked up from germline, CDR1 is DFQATT and CDR2 is SNEGSKA (reference sequence). The CDR3 coding sequence is TGCAGTGCTAGAGATAGTTACTTTGGAGGGATGGCCTACAATGAGCAGTTCTTC. Translating it yields CSARDSYFGGMAYNEQFF.

In its sample, this clonotype was seen many times. The chain carries TRBV20-1 and TRBJ1-1, with D tentatively TRBD1 (5 bases). Germline values: CDR1 DFQATT, CDR2 SNEGSKA (reference sequence). The CDR3 runs 13 residues. Trimming removed 5 bases from V and 5 bases from J, with 15 bases in between. CDR3 coding DNA: TGCAGTGCTTGGGACCGGGCGAGAACTGAAGCTTTCTTT. Its translation is CSAWDRARTEAFF.

This clonotype was seen many times. The chain recombines TRBV12-3 or TRBV12-4 with TRBJ2-2; the match to TRBD1 covers 8 bases. V shed 5 bases and J 1 base; nucleotides not matched to a gene: 3. This CDR3 is 15 amino acids long. For the CDR3, the DNA is TGTGCCAGCAGTCTGGGACAGGAGAACACCGGGGAGCTGTTTTTT. This codes for CASSLGQENTGELFF.

Ten or more counts support this clonotype. V and J are TRBV3-1 and TRBJ2-1; 14 bases fit TRBD2. Germline V CDR1 and CDR2: LGHDT, YNNKEL (reference sequence). The ends lost 4 bases at V and 15 bases at J; junction bases unmatched: 8. This CDR3 has 14 amino acids. The CDR3 DNA reads TGTGCCAGCAGCCCGACTAGCGGGGGGGCCCCTTCGTTCTTC. Translated, it gives CASSPTSGGAPSFF.

This clonotype was detected many times. The CDR3 here is CASSLQHNQPQHF. As DNA, the CDR3 is TGTGCCAGCAGTCTACAGCACAATCAGCCCCAGCATTTT. The genes are TRBV6-5 and TRBJ1-5; D remains ambiguous. Deletions cut 5 bases from V and 3 bases from J, with 8 bases between. Germline V gene sequence: CDR1 MNHEY, CDR2 SVGAGI. This CDR3 spans 13 amino acids.

This clonotype showed up many times. DNA of the CDR3: TGCAGCGTTACCCAGGGAAGGACCTACAATGAGCAGTTCTTC. Amino acids: CSVTQGRTYNEQFF. This chain uses TRBV29-1 with TRBJ2-1, with a possible D match to TRBD1 (5 bases). Trimming shortened V by 5 bases and J by 2 bases, and 13 bases separated the two germline ends. Germline V CDR1 and CDR2: SQVTM, ANQGSEA. This CDR3 contains 14 residues.

This clonotype was detected many times. The chain combines TRBV5-1 with TRBJ2-1, with 7 bases matching TRBD1. The V segment lost 2 bases and the J segment 2 bases; nucleotides outside the gene matches: 7. Germline values: CDR1 SGHRS, CDR2 YFSETQ. This CDR3 has 16 residues. CDR3 nucleotide sequence: TGCGCCAGCAGCTTAGAGACAGGGTTCACCTACAATGAGCAGTTCTTC. It is translated as CASSLETGFTYNEQFF.

This clonotype was counted ten times or more. The chain employs TRBV5-1 and TRBJ2-7; TRBD1 matches at 9 bases. V shed 4 bases, J shed 2 bases, and the junction held 4 bases outside the gene matches. The CDR3 length is 14 residues. CDR1 is SGHRS, CDR2 YFSETQ, per germline. The CDR3 loop is CASSPRQGAYEQYF. The CDR3 nucleotides are TGCGCCAGCAGCCCCCGACAGGGGGCCTACGAGCAGTACTTC.

This clonotype was seen repeatedly, ten times or more. The chain employs TRBV5-1 and TRBJ2-6, with a tentative D call TRBD2 (6 bases). CDR3 length: 15 amino acids. Germline assignment: CDR1 SGHRS and CDR2 YFSETQ. Trimming cost V 0 bases and J 2 bases, with 6 bases left between them. The DNA for the CDR3 is TGCGCCAGCAGCTTGGGCGGGGCTGGGGCCAACGTCCTGACTTTC. This translates into CASSLGGAGANVLTF.

By proportion, this clonotype is medium-sized. The gene calls are TRBV12-3 or TRBV12-4 and TRBJ2-5, with 10 positions matching TRBD2. V lost 3 bases and J lost 4; bases outside the gene matches: 8. This CDR3 has 16 amino acids. The CDR3 region is CASSFPLAGVRETQYF. The CDR3 nucleotides read TGTGCCAGCAGTTTCCCCCTAGCGGGAGTGAGAGAGACCCAGTACTTC.

The CDR3 DNA reads as TGTGCCAGCAGCCAAGATGTGTCTAGCGGGGTGCGGAATGAGCAGTTCTTC. Translated, it gives CASSQDVSSGVRNEQFF. The chain has TRBV3-1 and TRBJ2-1, with 9 bases that match TRBD2. This CDR3 is 17 amino acids long. With 0 bases clipped from V and 7 bases from J, the junction kept 10 bases outside the gene matches. From germline, CDR1 is LGHDT and CDR2 YNNKEL (reference sequence).

Many counts were recorded for this clonotype. The rearrangement uses TRBV12-3 or TRBV12-4 and TRBJ1-1; tentatively, D is TRBD1 (6 bases). The V and J ends lost 5 bases and 3 bases respectively, with 16 bases between them. This CDR3 region has 15 residues. This CDR3 is CASSPNVGGHTEAFF. The DNA for the CDR3 is TGTGCCAGCAGTCCCAACGTAGGGGGGCACACTGAAGCTTTCTTT.

This clonotype has ten or more counts. The genes are TRBV3-1 and TRBJ2-5, with 9 bases lining up with TRBD2. This CDR3 comprises 16 residues. Germline CDR1 and CDR2: LGHDT and YNNKEL (reference sequence). The V segment lost 3 bases and the J segment 1 base; nucleotides outside the gene matches: 6. The CDR3 loop is CASSHISGGSQETQYF. The CDR3 DNA sequence: TGTGCCAGCAGCCACATTAGCGGGGGATCCCAAGAGACCCAGTACTTC.

This clonotype came up many times. The J gene is TRBJ2-1, the V gene TRBV7-9, with D unclear. The length of the CDR3 is 12 residues. Germline V lookup: CDR1 SEHNR, CDR2 FQNEAQ (reference sequence). Trimming took 1 base from V and 7 from J, leaving 5 bases between them. The CDR3 DNA is TGTGCCAGCAGCTTAGTCGTGAATGAGCAGTTCTTC. Translated: CASSLVVNEQFF.